This passage covers 29 T cell receptor beta chains from one sample sequenced in a study of response to subunit inactivated influenza vaccine. TCRdb re-analysed the RT-PCR reads in MiXCR, keeping a single row per CDR3 protein. Of around 850,000 distinct CDR3 sequences in the sample, around a sixth were seen once. Sequencing was performed on PBMCs from blood, taken roughly 5 days after vaccination. These receptors all stem from a man aged 50 to 59 who received an inactivated influenza vaccine.

This clonotype was seen only a few times. The chain carries TRBV12-3 or TRBV12-4 and TRBJ1-2, with TRBD1 identical over 9 bases. The V segment lost 2 bases and the J segment 7 bases; nucleotides outside the gene matches: 8. CDR3 length: 15 residues. Here the CDR3 reads CASSLTQGAPGGYTF. The CDR3 DNA reads as TGTGCCAGCAGTTTAACACAGGGGGCGCCTGGTGGCTACACCTTC.

In this sample, this clonotype turned up a few times. The gene calls are TRBV20-1 and TRBJ2-5; possibly TRBD1 for D (6 bases). CDR3 length equals 15 residues. The V end was cut by 2 bases, the J end by 3 bases, with 16 bases between. CDR1 is DFQATT and CDR2 is SNEGSKA in the germline V gene (reference sequence). The CDR3 here is CSARPPPQGEETQYF. The CDR3 DNA reads as TGCAGTGCTAGACCCCCCCCACAGGGAGAAGAGACCCAGTACTTC.

This clonotype was counted only a few times. This rearrangement joins TRBV12-3 or TRBV12-4 to TRBJ1-5; no firm D call. This CDR3 has 15 residues. Trimming stripped 6 bases from V and 3 bases from J, with 15 bases between. CDR3 loop: CASSLSSGSNQPQHF. The CDR3 DNA reads as TGTGCCAGCAGCTTAAGTTCAGGTTCCAATCAGCCCCAGCATTTT.

This clonotype was detected a few times. The V and J genes are TRBV5-6 and TRBJ2-7; D gene ambiguous. The CDR3 loop spans 14 amino acids. The V gene's germline CDR1 is SGHDT and CDR2 YYEEEE. The V end lost 2 bases, the J end lost 0 bases, and 9 bases lay between the germline ends. CDR3 sequence reads: CASSFVIDSYEQYF. CDR3 nucleotides: TGTGCCAGCAGCTTCGTGATAGACTCCTACGAGCAGTACTTC.

The chain couples TRBV7-9 to TRBJ1-5; perhaps TRBD1 as D (5 bases). The CDR3 totals 14 residues. Trimming left V 1 base short and J 6 bases short, with 10 bases between. In germline, CDR1 is SEHNR, CDR2 FQNEAQ (reference sequence). CDR3 sequence: CASSLVSRAQPQHF. The CDR3 bases are TGTGCCAGCAGCTTAGTAAGCAGGGCTCAGCCCCAGCATTTT.

In its sample, this clonotype was seen a few times. This chain joins TRBV5-1 and TRBJ1-4; a possible D gene is TRBD1 (5 bases). V was pared by 1 base and J by 5 bases, with 12 bases between. The length of the CDR3 is 15 residues. Germline CDR1 reads SGHRS; CDR2 reads YFSETQ. The CDR3: CASSLPSGGNEKLFF. The CDR3 nucleotides read TGCGCCAGCAGCTTGCCGTCTGGGGGGAATGAAAAACTGTTTTTT.

The rearrangement uses TRBV7-2 and TRBJ2-7; 8 bases line up with TRBD1. The CDR3 loop spans 15 amino acids. CDR1 and CDR2 from the germline V gene are SGHTA and FQGNSA. The trim removed 5 bases at V and 1 base at J, leaving 7 bases unmatched. The CDR3: CASSGQGGNSYEQYF. CDR3 coding DNA: TGTGCCAGCAGCGGACAGGGAGGTAATTCCTACGAGCAGTACTTC.

The rearrangement links TRBV10-2 to TRBJ1-4, with D maybe TRBD1 (5 bases). Trimming removed 0 bases at V and 0 bases at J, with 20 bases between. This CDR3 is built from 20 residues. In germline, CDR1 is WSHSY, CDR2 SAAADI. Here the CDR3 DNA reads TGCGCCAGCAGTGAGTCCCCCAGCGCAGGGATCTACGCAACTAATGAAAAACTGTTTTTT. It specifies CASSESPSAGIYATNEKLFF.

This clonotype has more than one count but fewer than ten. The chain employs TRBV12-3 or TRBV12-4 and TRBJ1-2, with TRBD1 as a possible D gene (6 bases). This CDR3 comprises 15 residues. The V end was cut by 6 bases, the J end by 4 bases, with 18 bases between. Here the CDR3 reads CASRKEPGGFYGYTF. The CDR3 nucleotides are TGTGCCAGCAGAAAAGAGCCGGGGGGCTTCTATGGCTACACCTTC.

The chain uses TRBV19 and TRBJ1-5; 9 bases line up with TRBD1. Germline loops: CDR1 LNHDA, CDR2 SQIVND (reference sequence). This CDR3 contains 19 residues. Germline trimming cut 4 bases from V and 0 bases from J; bases unmatched to any gene: 13. The CDR3 DNA follows: TGTGCCAGTAGTAGAAATTCCGGGACAGGGACCTATAGCAATCAGCCCCAGCATTTT. It codes for CASSRNSGTGTYSNQPQHF.

The chain is built from TRBV4-1 and TRBJ2-1, with TRBD2 identical over 8 bases. CDR3 length: 16 residues. Per germline, CDR1 MGHRA and CDR2 YSYEKL. Germline trimming cut 1 base from V and 0 bases from J; bases unmatched to any gene: 2. The CDR3 here is CASSQVLAGSYNEQFF. Written as DNA, the CDR3 is TGCGCCAGCAGCCAAGTCCTAGCGGGCTCCTACAATGAGCAGTTCTTC.

The chain carries TRBV7-3 and TRBJ2-1; weak D call: TRBD2 (5 bases). Trimming cost V 4 bases and J 5 bases, with 18 bases left between them. This CDR3 has 16 amino acids. Looked up from germline, CDR1 is SGHTA and CDR2 is FQGTGA. The CDR3 DNA reads TGTGCCAGCAGCTCCTATAGCGCCTCCGGAAACAATGAGCAGTTCTTC. This translates into CASSSYSASGNNEQFF. The variable domain in full, with the rest retrieved from reference TRBV7-3 and TRBJ2-1, is GAGVSQTPSNKVTEKGKYVELRCDPISGHTALYWYRQSLGQGPEFLIYFQGTGAADDSGLPNDRFFAVRPEGSVSTLKIQRTERGDSAVYLCASSSYSASGNNEQFFGPGTRLTVL.

J is TRBJ2-7 and V is TRBV7-3, with 12 bases that match TRBD2. This CDR3 contains 17 residues. Germline values: CDR1 SGHTA, CDR2 FQGTGA. Unmatched junction bases numbered 10, after V lost 2 bases and J lost 5 bases. CDR3 in DNA: TGTGCCAGCAGCTTATTGACTAGCGGGAGCTGGCGGGACGAGCAGTACTTC. Its translation: CASSLLTSGSWRDEQYF.

This clonotype has just one count. The chain carries TRBV7-9 and TRBJ2-2; TRBD1 is a possible D gene (5 bases). V lost 5 bases, J lost 8 bases, and 12 bases lay in between. Germline V gene sequence: CDR1 SEHNR, CDR2 FQNEAQ (reference sequence). The CDR3 runs 13 residues. The CDR3 DNA follows: TGTGCCAGCAGCCCAGCTAGGGGTGGGGAGCTGTTTTTT. It yields the protein CASSPARGGELFF.

This sequence joins TRBV6-5 and TRBJ2-1, with 9 bases lining up with TRBD2. The V segment lost 2 bases and the J segment 4 bases; nucleotides outside the gene matches: 9. Germline V gene data show CDR1 as MNHEY and CDR2 as SVGAGI. This CDR3 has 17 residues. In DNA, the CDR3 is TGTGCCAGCAGTTACGGCGGGGCGGGGGGGCAGTACAATGAGCAGTTCTTC. It encodes CASSYGGAGGQYNEQFF.

J is TRBJ1-4 and V is TRBV25-1; the D gene is possibly TRBD1 (5 bases). V was shortened by 2 bases and J by 7 bases, with 14 bases between the two germline ends. Looked up from germline, CDR1 is MGHDK and CDR2 is SYGVNS. The CDR3 loop spans 15 amino acids. CDR3: CASSEDWGGSEKLFF. Here the CDR3 DNA reads TGTGCCAGCAGTGAAGATTGGGGGGGGAGTGAAAAACTGTTTTTT.

The genes are TRBV28 and TRBJ2-3, with 7 bases that match TRBD1. The CDR3 is made up of 14 amino acids. Per the germline V gene, CDR1 is MDHEN and CDR2 is SYDVKM. Trimming took 7 bases from V and 4 from J; bases not matched to a gene: 8. CDR3 protein: CASIKRGGADTQYF. Here the CDR3 DNA reads TGTGCCAGCATAAAGAGAGGGGGCGCAGATACGCAGTATTTT.

This clonotype was found a few times. This chain uses TRBV6-2 or TRBV6-3 with TRBJ2-7, with D possibly called TRBD1 or TRBD2 (6 bases each). Trimming cost V 6 bases and J 5 bases, with 17 bases left between them. CDR3 length: 14 residues. Per germline, CDR1 MNHEY and CDR2 SVGEGT. Here the CDR3 DNA reads TGTGCCAGCAGCTTCGGGGGCCTCCCCCACGAGCAGTACTTC. Residues: CASSFGGLPHEQYF.

This clonotype has only a few counts. The DNA of the CDR3 is TGTGCCAGCAGTTTGACAGGTGGGGACCAGCATTTT. The encoded protein is CASSLTGGDQHF. V is TRBV12-3 or TRBV12-4 and J is TRBJ1-5; the D gene is possibly TRBD1 (6 bases). With 3 bases removed from V and 12 bases from J, the gap between germline ends came to 12 bases. This CDR3 spans 12 amino acids.

In this sample, this clonotype turned up a few times. The DNA is omitted, as the CDR3 cannot be located on it reliably, and the CDR3 follows TCRdb's listing. This chain uses TRBV24-1 with TRBJ1-5; the table's D call, TRBD1, has no DNA check behind it. The CDR3 comprises 14 residues, both ends counted. Germline CDR1 is KGHDR and CDR2 is SFDVKD. The CDR3 loop is CATSRAGLEQPQHF.

This clonotype has only a few counts. The V and J genes are TRBV20-1 and TRBJ2-1; unclear D gene. The V and J ends lost 0 bases and 1 base respectively, with 13 bases between them. The CDR3 covers 16 residues. From germline, CDR1 is DFQATT and CDR2 SNEGSKA (reference sequence). The CDR3 loop reads CSARDRASRSYNEQFF. The CDR3, as DNA: TGCAGTGCTAGAGATCGAGCGAGTAGGTCCTACAATGAGCAGTTCTTC.

The genes are TRBV11-2 and TRBJ2-1, with D possibly being TRBD1 or TRBD2 (5 bases each). The CDR3 covers 18 residues. V was cut by 3 bases and J by 3 bases, with 21 bases left in between. Germline V lookup: CDR1 SGHAT, CDR2 FQNNGV. The CDR3 loop is CASSLGRGGAKYYNEQFF. The CDR3 nucleotides read TGTGCCAGCAGCTTGGGACGGGGCGGAGCGAAGTACTACAATGAGCAGTTCTTC.

At least ten counts were recorded for this clonotype. The chain recombines TRBV2 with TRBJ2-3; D not resolved. CDR1 is SNHLY, CDR2 FYNNEI, per germline. This CDR3 comprises 12 residues. The V end lost 3 bases, the J end lost 6 bases, and 7 bases lay between the germline ends. CDR3 nucleotides: TGTGCCAGCAGTGATCTATCTGATACGCAGTATTTT. Translated, it gives CASSDLSDTQYF.

This clonotype was observed a handful of times. This chain links TRBV5-1 with TRBJ2-7; 13 bases fit TRBD2. In germline, CDR1 is SGHRS, CDR2 YFSETQ. J gave up 0 bases and V 4 bases, and 13 bases lay outside the gene matches. This CDR3 comprises 19 residues. The CDR3 spells CASSKTGTSGIRVSYEQYF. CDR3 DNA sequence: TGCGCCAGCAGCAAGACCGGGACTAGCGGGATTCGCGTCTCCTACGAGCAGTACTTC.

CDR3 protein: CASSYATGTSANNEQFF. In nucleotides, the CDR3 is TGTGCCAGCAGTTACGCCACCGGGACTAGCGCAAACAATGAGCAGTTCTTC. This rearrangement joins TRBV6-5 to TRBJ2-1, with TRBD2 matching 10 bases. The germline V gene encodes CDR1 MNHEY and CDR2 SVGAGI. With 2 bases clipped from V and 5 bases from J, the junction kept 9 bases outside the gene matches. This CDR3 has 17 amino acids.

The chain is built from TRBV2 and TRBJ2-2, with unresolved D. The CDR3 covers 18 residues. The germline V and J ends were trimmed by 7 bases and 0 bases, with 21 bases remaining between them. Germline V gene sequence: CDR1 SNHLY, CDR2 FYNNEI. CDR3 coding DNA: TGTGCCAGCACCTCGTCTCGTCTTGCGGCCTCGAACACCGGGGAGCTGTTTTTT. Translation gives CASTSSRLAASNTGELFF.

This clonotype was detected a few times. The CDR3: CSARTRLSSEQFF. The CDR3 DNA reads as TGCAGTGCTAGGACCCGACTAAGCAGTGAGCAGTTCTTC. The rearrangement links TRBV20-1 to TRBJ2-1; a weak D match, TRBD2 (5 bases). The germline gives CDR1 DFQATT, CDR2 SNEGSKA (reference sequence). The CDR3 is 13 amino acids. Trimming left V 3 bases short and J 9 bases short, with 15 bases between.

This clonotype was found many times. V and J are TRBV5-5 and TRBJ2-7; 8 positions agree with TRBD2. V gave up 4 bases and J gave up 5 bases; unmatched junction bases: 11. The CDR3 length is 15 residues. CDR1 and CDR2 (germline): SGHKS, YYEKEE (reference sequence). CDR3 sequence: CASSPPFSGSHEQYF. DNA of the CDR3: TGTGCCAGCAGCCCTCCATTCAGCGGGAGCCACGAGCAGTACTTC. The full variable domain, its missing parts supplied by reference TRBV5-5 and TRBJ2-7, is DAGVTQSPTHLIKTRGQQVTLRCSPISGHKSVSWYQQVLGQGPQFIFQYYEKEERGRGNFPDRFSARQFPNYSSELNVNALLLGDSALYLCASSPPFSGSHEQYFGPGTRLTVT.

This clonotype was counted ten times or more. This chain connects TRBV6-5 to TRBJ1-6; D not certain. The germline V gene has CDR1 MNHEY and CDR2 SVGAGI. CDR3 size: 13 residues. V was pared by 2 bases and J by 10 bases, with 9 bases between. The CDR3 loop is CASSYGLWSPLHF. CDR3 nucleotide sequence: TGTGCCAGCAGTTACGGGCTCTGGTCACCCCTCCACTTT.